Sequencing of this T cell receptor beta chain was carried out in a study of blood T cell repertoires in COVID-19. Study background: Samples taken during acute and convalescent COVID-19 were collected in the United States, Italy and Spain. PBMCs, B-cell-depleted T cells, or T cells were the source of the cDNA or gDNA that made up the material.

Trimming left V 0 bases short and J 5 bases short, with 10 bases between. Germline CDR1 is LNHDA and CDR2 is SQIVND (reference sequence). The CDR3 has 14 residues. The data were produced by immunoSEQ multiplex PCR, yet TCRdb's version contains in-frame clones alone and is incomplete. The sample consists of roughly 700,000 clones, just under 90% of them appearing once. Input material: peripheral blood. The TCR comes from a woman aged 18-29 years with acute or convalescent COVID-19. The chain employs TRBV19 and TRBJ1-1; no clear D. DNA of the CDR3: TGTGCCAGTAGTATAGATCTCGGGTCAACTGAAGCTTTCTTT. Translation: CASSIDLGSTEAFF. Using reference TRBV19 and TRBJ1-1 for the parts outside the CDR3, the full variable domain is DGGITQSPKYLFRKEGQNVTLSCEQNLNHDAMYWYRQDPGQGLRLIYYSQIVNDFQKGDIAEGYSVSREKKESFPLTVTSAQKNPTAFYLCASSIDLGSTEAFFGQGTRLTVV.